This T cell receptor (beta chain) is drawn from a study of T cells in Graves' hyperthyroidism and ophthalmopathy. On this clonotype itself: Its antigen is unidentified. An end of the junction differs from the germline gene, which may be a read error.

Graves' hyperthyroidism showing no ophthalmopathy progression within 18 months was considered stable. Diagnoses used clinical symptoms, serum thyroxine and TRAb, thyroid ultrasound and orbital computed tomography. Amplification of TCR beta CDR3 regions used RNA as the template. First-round RT-PCR of the TCR CDR3 relied on the HTBI primer set. TCRdb processed the multiplex PCR reads anew with MiXCR; each CDR3 protein has one entry. This sample has just over 550,000 distinct CDR3 sequences, with about 43% found just once. The germline V gene has CDR1 MNHGY and CDR2 SVAAGI. The CDR3 spans 14 residues. Study findings and constraints: Ophthalmopathy and stable hyperthyroidism were separated by a 13 V-J model. Expanded thyroid clonotypes (above 0.001) were mostly also found in blood.

The specimen sequenced was peripheral blood or thyroid tissue (not recorded which). The receptor comes from a woman between 18 and 30 years old with Graves' hyperthyroidism. The gene calls are TRBV6-9 and TRBJ2-5; 7 bases are shared with TRBD1. The J call may not be correct, given that the DNA end is closer to TRBJ2-1. This CDR3 is CASSDSTGMPEQFF. The CDR3 nucleotides are TGTGCCAGCAGTGATTCGACAGGGATGCCTGAGCAGTTCTTC.